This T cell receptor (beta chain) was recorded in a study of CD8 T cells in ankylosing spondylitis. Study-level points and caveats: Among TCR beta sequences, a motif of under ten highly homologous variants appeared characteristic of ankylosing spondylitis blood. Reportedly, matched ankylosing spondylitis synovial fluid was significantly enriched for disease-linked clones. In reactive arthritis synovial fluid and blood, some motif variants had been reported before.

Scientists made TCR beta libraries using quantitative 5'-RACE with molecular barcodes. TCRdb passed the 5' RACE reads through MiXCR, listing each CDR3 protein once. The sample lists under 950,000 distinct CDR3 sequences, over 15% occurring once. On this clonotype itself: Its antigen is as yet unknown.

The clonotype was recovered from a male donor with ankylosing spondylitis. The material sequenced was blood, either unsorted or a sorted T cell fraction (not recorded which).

The CDR3 bases are TGTGCCAGCAGTGCCCGATTGGGGCGGGAGGCCAATGAGCAGTTCTTC. It translates to CASSARLGREANEQFF. The chain links TRBV27 to TRBJ2-1, with 8 bases identical to TRBD2. CDR1 is MNHEY, CDR2 SMNVEV, per germline (reference sequence). V dropped 5 bases and J dropped 6; count of bases not matched to a gene: 12. The CDR3 is made up of 16 amino acids.